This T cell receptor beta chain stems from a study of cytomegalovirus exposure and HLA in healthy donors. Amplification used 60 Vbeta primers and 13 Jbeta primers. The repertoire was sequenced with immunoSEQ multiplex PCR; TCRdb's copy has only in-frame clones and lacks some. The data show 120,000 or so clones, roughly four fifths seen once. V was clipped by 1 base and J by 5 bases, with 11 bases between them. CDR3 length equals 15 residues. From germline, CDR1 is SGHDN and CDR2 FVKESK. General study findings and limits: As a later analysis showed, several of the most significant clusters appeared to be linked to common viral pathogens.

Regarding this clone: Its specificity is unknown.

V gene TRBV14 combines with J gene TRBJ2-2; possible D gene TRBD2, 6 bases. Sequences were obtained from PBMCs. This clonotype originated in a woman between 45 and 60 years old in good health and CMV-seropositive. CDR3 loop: CASSQVLGGTGELFF. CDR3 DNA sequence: TGTGCCAGCAGCCAAGTTCTTGGGGGGACCGGGGAGCTGTTTTTT. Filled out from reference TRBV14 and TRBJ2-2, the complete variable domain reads EAGVTQFPSHSVIEKGQTVTLRCDPISGHDNLYWYRRVMGKEIKFLLHFVKESKQDESGMPNNRFLAERTGGTYSTLKVQPAELEDSGVYFCASSQVLGGTGELFFGEGSRLTVL.